What follows are 5 T cell receptor beta chains derived from one specimen sequenced in a study of blood T cell repertoires in COVID-19. TCRdb's table, derived via immunoSEQ multiplex PCR, lists solely in-frame clones and lacks some. The table has about 250,000 clones, about 87% seen once. What was sequenced was PBMCs or T cells enriched from blood (not recorded which). These receptor sequences come from a woman between 45 and 60 years old who had recovered from COVID-19.

The chain joins TRBV28 to TRBJ1-1; D is possibly TRBD1 (6 bases). The germline V gene encodes CDR1 MDHEN and CDR2 SYDVKM. The CDR3 loop spans 15 amino acids. V was pared by 2 bases and J by 1 base, with 11 bases between. CDR3 sequence reads: CASSLIPGQNTEAFF. The CDR3 DNA follows: TGTGCCAGCAGTTTAATACCGGGACAGAACACTGAAGCTTTCTTT. Based on the CDR3 plus reference TRBV28 and TRBJ1-1, the full variable domain is DVKVTQSSRYLVKRTGEKVFLECVQDMDHENMFWYRQDPGLGLRLIYFSYDVKMKEKGDIPEGYSVSREKKERFSLILESASTNQTSMYLCASSLIPGQNTEAFFGQGTRLTVV.

This chain uses TRBV6-2 or TRBV6-3 with TRBJ1-2; TRBD1 aligns across 8 bases. The CDR3 loop spans 14 amino acids. Germline assignment: CDR1 MNHEY and CDR2 SVGEGT. The V and J ends lost 4 bases and 4 bases, in that order; junction bases with no gene match: 5. CDR3 region: CASSSDRGGYGYTF. The CDR3 DNA reads as TGTGCCAGCAGTTCCGACAGGGGCGGCTATGGCTACACCTTC.

The chain links TRBV9 to TRBJ2-2; 8 nucleotides line up with TRBD2. V dropped 0 bases and J dropped 4; count of bases not matched to a gene: 8. The germline gives CDR1 SGDLS, CDR2 YYNGEE. CDR3 length equals 17 residues. CDR3 nucleotides: TGTGCCAGCAGCGTAGTGGTCAGCGGGAGTGGCACCGGGGAGCTGTTTTTT. Translation: CASSVVVSGSGTGELFF.

V and J are TRBV7-2 and TRBJ1-5; tentative D call: TRBD1 (5 bases). Trimming removed 3 bases from V and 4 bases from J, with 10 bases in between. This CDR3 is built from 14 residues. CDR1 and CDR2 (germline): SGHTA, FQGNSA. CDR3 DNA: TGTGCCAGCAGCTTTGGGGGGTGGAATCAGCCCCAGCATTTT. Protein product: CASSFGGWNQPQHF.

This chain's CDR3 is CASSLVAGGISGELFF. CDR3 bases: TGCGCCAGCAGCTTGGTAGCGGGAGGGATATCCGGGGAGCTGTTTTTT. The rearrangement uses TRBV5-1 and TRBJ2-2; TRBD2 matches at 11 bases. This CDR3 has 16 residues. The V gene's germline CDR1 is SGHRS and CDR2 YFSETQ. The V and J ends lost 0 bases and 6 bases, in that order; junction bases with no gene match: 4.